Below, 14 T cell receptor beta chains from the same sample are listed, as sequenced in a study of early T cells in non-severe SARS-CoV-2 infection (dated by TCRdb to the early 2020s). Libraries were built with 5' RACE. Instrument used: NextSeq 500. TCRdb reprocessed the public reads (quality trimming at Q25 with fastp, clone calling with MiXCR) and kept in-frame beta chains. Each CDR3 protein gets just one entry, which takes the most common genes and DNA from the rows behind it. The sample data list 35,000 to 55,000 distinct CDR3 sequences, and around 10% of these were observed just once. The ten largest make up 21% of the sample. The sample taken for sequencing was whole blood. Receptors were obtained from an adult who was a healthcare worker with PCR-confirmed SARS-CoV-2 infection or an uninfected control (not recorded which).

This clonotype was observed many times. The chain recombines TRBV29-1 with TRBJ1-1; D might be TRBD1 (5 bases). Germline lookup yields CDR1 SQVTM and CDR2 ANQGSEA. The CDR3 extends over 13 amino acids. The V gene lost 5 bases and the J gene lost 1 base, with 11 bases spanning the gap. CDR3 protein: CSVMWTTNTEAFF. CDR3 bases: TGCAGCGTTATGTGGACAACGAACACTGAAGCTTTCTTT.

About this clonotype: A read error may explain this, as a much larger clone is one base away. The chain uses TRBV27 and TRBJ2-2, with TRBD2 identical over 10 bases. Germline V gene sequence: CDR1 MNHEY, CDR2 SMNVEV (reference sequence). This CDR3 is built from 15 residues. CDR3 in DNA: TGTTCCAGCAGTTTCTCTAGCGGGGGCACCGGGGAGCTGTTTTTT. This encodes CSSSFSSGGTGELFF.

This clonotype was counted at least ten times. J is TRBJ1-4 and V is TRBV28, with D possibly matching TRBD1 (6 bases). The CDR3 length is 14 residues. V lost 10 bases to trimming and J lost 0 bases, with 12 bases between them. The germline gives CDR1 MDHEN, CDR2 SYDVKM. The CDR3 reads CATHEGATNEKLFF. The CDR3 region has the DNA TGTGCCACCCATGAGGGGGCAACTAATGAAAAACTGTTTTTT.

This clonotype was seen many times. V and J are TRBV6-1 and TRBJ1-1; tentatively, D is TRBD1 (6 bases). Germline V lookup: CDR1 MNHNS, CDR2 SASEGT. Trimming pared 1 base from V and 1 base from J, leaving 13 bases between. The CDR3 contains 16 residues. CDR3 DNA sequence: TGTGCCAGCAGTGAAGGGGCCTCAGGGGCGAACACTGAAGCTTTCTTT. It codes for CASSEGASGANTEAFF.

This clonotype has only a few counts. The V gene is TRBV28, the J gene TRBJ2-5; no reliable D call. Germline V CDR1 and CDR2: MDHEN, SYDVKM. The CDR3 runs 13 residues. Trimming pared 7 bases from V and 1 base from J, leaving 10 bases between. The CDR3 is CASTETVQETQYF. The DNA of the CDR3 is TGTGCCAGCACTGAGACGGTCCAAGAGACCCAGTACTTC.

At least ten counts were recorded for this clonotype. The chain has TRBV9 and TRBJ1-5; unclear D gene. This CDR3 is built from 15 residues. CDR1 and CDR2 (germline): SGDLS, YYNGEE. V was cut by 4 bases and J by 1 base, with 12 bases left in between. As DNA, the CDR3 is TGTGCCAGCAGCCCTAGTGGAGGGAGCAATCAGCCCCAGCATTTT. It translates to CASSPSGGSNQPQHF.

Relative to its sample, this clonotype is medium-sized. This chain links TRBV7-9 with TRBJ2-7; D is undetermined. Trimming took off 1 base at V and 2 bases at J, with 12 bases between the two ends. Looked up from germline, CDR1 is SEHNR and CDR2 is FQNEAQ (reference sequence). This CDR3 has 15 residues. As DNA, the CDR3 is TGTGCCAGCAGCTTAGGAACTTTACCTGCCTACGAGCAGTACTTC. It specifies CASSLGTLPAYEQYF.

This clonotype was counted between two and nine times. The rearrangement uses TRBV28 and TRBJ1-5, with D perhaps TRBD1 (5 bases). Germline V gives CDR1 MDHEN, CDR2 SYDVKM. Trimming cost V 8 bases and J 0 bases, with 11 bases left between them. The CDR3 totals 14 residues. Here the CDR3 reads CASLRTISNQPQHF. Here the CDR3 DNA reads TGTGCCAGCCTCCGGACAATTAGCAATCAGCCCCAGCATTTT.

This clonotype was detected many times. The CDR3 spells CASSQVTSGSTYEQYF. CDR3 DNA sequence: TGTGCCAGCAGCCAGGTAACTAGCGGGAGTACGTACGAGCAGTACTTC. This chain connects TRBV4-2 to TRBJ2-7; 11 positions match TRBD2. The CDR3 sequence is 16 residues long. Trimming removed 3 bases from V and 4 bases from J; junction bases left unmatched: 8. Germline lookup yields CDR1 LGHNA and CDR2 YNFKEQ.

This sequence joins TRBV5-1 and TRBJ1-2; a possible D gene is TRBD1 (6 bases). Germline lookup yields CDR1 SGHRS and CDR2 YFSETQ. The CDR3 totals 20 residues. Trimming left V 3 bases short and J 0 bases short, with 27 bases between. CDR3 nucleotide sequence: TGCGCCAGCAGCTCCCCTTCCGGCCCGCCGGGACAAAATGCTAACTATGGCTACACCTTC. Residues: CASSSPSGPPGQNANYGYTF. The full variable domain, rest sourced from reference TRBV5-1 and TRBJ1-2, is KAGVTQTPRYLIKTRGQQVTLSCSPISGHRSVSWYQQTPGQGLQFLFEYFSETQRNKGNFPGRFSGRQFSNSRSEMNVSTLELGDSALYLCASSSPSGPPGQNANYGYTFGSGTRLTVV.

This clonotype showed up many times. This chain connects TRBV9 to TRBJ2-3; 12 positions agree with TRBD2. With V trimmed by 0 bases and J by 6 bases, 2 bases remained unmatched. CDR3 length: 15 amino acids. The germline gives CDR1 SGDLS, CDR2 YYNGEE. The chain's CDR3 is CASSVGLAGVDTQYF. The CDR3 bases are TGTGCCAGCAGCGTAGGACTAGCGGGAGTCGATACGCAGTATTTT. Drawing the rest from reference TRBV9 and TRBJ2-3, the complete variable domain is DSGVTQTPKHLITATGQRVTLRCSPRSGDLSVYWYQQSLDQGLQFLIQYYNGEERAKGNILERFSAQQFPDLHSELNLSSLELGDSALYFCASSVGLAGVDTQYFGPGTRLTVL.

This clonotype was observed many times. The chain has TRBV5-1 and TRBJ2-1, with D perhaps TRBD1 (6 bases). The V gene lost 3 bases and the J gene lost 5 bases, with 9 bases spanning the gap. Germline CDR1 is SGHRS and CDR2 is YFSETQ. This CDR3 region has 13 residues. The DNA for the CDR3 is TGCGCCAGCAGCTGGGGGCCCAACAATGAGCAGTTCTTC. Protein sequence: CASSWGPNNEQFF.

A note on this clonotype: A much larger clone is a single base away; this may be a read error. In DNA form, the CDR3 reads TGTGCCAGCAGGAACATCAACCAGGGAACCTCCGAGCAGTACTTC. Protein sequence: CASRNINQGTSEQYF. The rearrangement uses TRBV6-2 or TRBV6-3 and TRBJ2-7; D is perhaps TRBD1 (5 bases). CDR1 is MNHEY and CDR2 is SVGEGT in the germline V gene. V shed 6 bases and J shed 6 bases, with 21 bases lying between them. The length of the CDR3 is 15 residues.

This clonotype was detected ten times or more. The CDR3 loop reads CASSGASWGGLANTGELFF. For the CDR3, the DNA is TGTGCCAGCAGTGGTGCTTCGTGGGGGGGACTCGCGAACACCGGGGAGCTGTTTTTT. The gene calls are TRBV28 and TRBJ2-2, with 7 bases that match TRBD2. The CDR3 extends over 19 amino acids. V shed 5 bases and J 0 bases; nucleotides not matched to a gene: 15. Per germline, CDR1 MDHEN and CDR2 SYDVKM.